The subject of this entry is one T cell receptor (beta chain). Systemic immunosuppression or autoimmune disease history was grounds to exclude patients. The source of the sample is a study of OX40 agonist ivuxolimab in advanced cancers. Repertoires were generated with immunoSEQ multiplex PCR, while TCRdb's copy carries only in-frame clones and drops some. Here the sample spans fewer than 60,000 clones, roughly nine tenths being singletons. The CDR3 is 16 amino acids. Germline V gene data show CDR1 as PRHDT and CDR2 as FYEKMQ (reference sequence). J was trimmed by 8 bases and V by 3 bases; bases with no gene match: 9.

This specimen was CD4+ or CD8+ T cells sorted from blood, taken in a trial of the OX40 agonist ivuxolimab. The J gene is TRBJ2-3, the V gene TRBV13; 12 positions match TRBD2. This receptor was obtained from an adult with an advanced solid tumor such as melanoma, head and neck, liver or kidney cancer. CDR3 in DNA: TGTGCCAGCAGCTTCTATCGGACTAGCGGGGATCGTACGCAGTATTTT. The encoded protein is CASSFYRTSGDRTQYF. Full variable domain (missing parts from reference TRBV13 and TRBJ2-3): AAGVIQSPRHLIKEKRETATLKCYPIPRHDTVYWYQQGPGQDPQFLISFYEKMQSDKGSIPDRFSAQQFSDYHSELNMSSLELGDSALYFCASSFYRTSGDRTQYFGPGTRLTVL.